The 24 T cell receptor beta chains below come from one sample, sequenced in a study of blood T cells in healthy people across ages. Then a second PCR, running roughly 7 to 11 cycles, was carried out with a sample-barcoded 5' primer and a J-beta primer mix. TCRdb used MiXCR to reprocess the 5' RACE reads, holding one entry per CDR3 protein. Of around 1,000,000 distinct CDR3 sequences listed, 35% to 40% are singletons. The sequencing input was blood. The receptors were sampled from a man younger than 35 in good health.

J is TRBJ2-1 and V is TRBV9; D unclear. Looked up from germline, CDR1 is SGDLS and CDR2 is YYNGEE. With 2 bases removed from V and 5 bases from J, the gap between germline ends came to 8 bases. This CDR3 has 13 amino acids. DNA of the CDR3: TGTGCCAGCAGCGTCCTTGAAAACAATGAGCAGTTCTTC. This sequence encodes CASSVLENNEQFF.

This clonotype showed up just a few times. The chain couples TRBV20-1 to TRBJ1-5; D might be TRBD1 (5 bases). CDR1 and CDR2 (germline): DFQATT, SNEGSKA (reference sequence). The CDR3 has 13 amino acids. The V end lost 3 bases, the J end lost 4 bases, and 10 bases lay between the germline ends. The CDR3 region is CSASGAGNQPQHF. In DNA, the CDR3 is TGCAGTGCTAGTGGGGCGGGGAATCAGCCCCAGCATTTT.

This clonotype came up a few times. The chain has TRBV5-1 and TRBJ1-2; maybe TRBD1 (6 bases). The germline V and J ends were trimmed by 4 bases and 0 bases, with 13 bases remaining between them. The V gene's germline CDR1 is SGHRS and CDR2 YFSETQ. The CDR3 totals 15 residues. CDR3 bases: TGCGCCAGCAGCATCGCCGGGACAACTAACTATGGCTACACCTTC. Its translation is CASSIAGTTNYGYTF. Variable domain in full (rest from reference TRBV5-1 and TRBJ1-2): KAGVTQTPRYLIKTRGQQVTLSCSPISGHRSVSWYQQTPGQGLQFLFEYFSETQRNKGNFPGRFSGRQFSNSRSEMNVSTLELGDSALYLCASSIAGTTNYGYTFGSGTRLTVV.

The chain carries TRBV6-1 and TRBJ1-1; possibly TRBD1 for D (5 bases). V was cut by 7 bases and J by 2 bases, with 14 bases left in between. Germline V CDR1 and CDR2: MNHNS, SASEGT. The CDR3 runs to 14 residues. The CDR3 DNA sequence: TGTGCCAGCACTGTGACAGCCGGAAACACTGAAGCTTTCTTT. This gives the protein CASTVTAGNTEAFF.

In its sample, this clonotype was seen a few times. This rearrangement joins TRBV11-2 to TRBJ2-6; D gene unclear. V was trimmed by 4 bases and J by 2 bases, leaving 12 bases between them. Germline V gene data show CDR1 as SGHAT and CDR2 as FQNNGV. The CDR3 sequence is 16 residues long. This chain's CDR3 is CASSSFTAPGANVLTF. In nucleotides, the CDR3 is TGTGCCAGCAGCTCCTTCACAGCACCTGGGGCCAACGTCCTGACTTTC.

The CDR3 is CASRRLADTQYF. The CDR3 region has the DNA TGTGCCAGCAGACGACTGGCAGATACGCAGTATTTT. This sequence joins TRBV7-9 and TRBJ2-3; no definite D call. This CDR3 spans 12 amino acids. Deletions cut 6 bases from V and 4 bases from J, with 8 bases between. CDR1 and CDR2 from the germline V gene are SEHNR and FQNEAQ (reference sequence). Complete variable domain (other parts from reference TRBV7-9 and TRBJ2-3): DTGVSQNPRHKITKRGQNVTFRCDPISEHNRLYWYRQTLGQGPEFLTYFQNEAQLEKSRLLSDRFSAERPKGSFSTLEIQRTEQGDSAMYLCASRRLADTQYFGPGTRLTVL.

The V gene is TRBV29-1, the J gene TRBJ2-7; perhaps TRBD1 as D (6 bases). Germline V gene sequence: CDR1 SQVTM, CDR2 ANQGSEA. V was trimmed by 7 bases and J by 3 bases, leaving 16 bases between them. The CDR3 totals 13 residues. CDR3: CSAILTGIYEQYF. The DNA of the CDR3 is TGCAGCGCGATTCTAACAGGGATCTACGAGCAGTACTTC.

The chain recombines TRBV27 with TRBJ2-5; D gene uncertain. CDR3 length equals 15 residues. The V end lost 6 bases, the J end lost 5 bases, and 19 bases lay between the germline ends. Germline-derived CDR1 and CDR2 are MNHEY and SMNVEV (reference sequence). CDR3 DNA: TGTGCCAGCAGCCCACGGGTCTGGATAATGGAGACCCAGTACTTC. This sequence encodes CASSPRVWIMETQYF.

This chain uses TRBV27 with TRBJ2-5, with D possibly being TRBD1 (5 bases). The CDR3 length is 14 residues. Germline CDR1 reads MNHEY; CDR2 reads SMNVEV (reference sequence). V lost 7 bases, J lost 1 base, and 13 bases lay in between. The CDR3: CASIIQDSQETQYF. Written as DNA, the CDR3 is TGTGCCAGCATCATACAGGATAGCCAAGAGACCCAGTACTTC.

In DNA form, the CDR3 reads TGTGCCAGCAACCGCCCGGGACAGCAGAACACTGAAGCTTTCTTT. Protein: CASNRPGQQNTEAFF. V gene TRBV28 combines with J gene TRBJ1-1, with 7 bases matching TRBD1. With V trimmed by 7 bases and J by 1 base, 9 bases remained unmatched. Germline CDR1 MDHEN, CDR2 SYDVKM. The CDR3 length is 15 residues.

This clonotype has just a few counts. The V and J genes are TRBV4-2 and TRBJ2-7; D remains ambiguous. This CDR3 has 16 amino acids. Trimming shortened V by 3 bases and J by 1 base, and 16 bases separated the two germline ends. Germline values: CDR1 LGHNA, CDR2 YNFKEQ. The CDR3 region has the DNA TGTGCCAGCAGCCAGGGTTCGGCGAGGATTTCCTACGAGCAGTACTTC. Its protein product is CASSQGSARISYEQYF.

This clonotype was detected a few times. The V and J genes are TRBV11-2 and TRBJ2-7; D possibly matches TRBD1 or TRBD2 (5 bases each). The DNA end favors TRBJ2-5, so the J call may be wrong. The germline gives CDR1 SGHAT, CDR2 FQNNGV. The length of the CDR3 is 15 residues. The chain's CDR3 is CASSLDRAGAETQYF. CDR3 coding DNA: TGTGCCAGCAGCTTAGATCGGGCCGGGGCAGAGACCCAGTACTTC.

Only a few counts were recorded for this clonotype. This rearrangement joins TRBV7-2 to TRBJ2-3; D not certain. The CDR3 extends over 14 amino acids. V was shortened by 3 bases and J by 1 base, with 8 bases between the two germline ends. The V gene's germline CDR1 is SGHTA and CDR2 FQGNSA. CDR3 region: CASSFRDGTDTQYF. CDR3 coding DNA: TGTGCCAGCAGCTTTCGAGACGGCACAGATACGCAGTATTTT.

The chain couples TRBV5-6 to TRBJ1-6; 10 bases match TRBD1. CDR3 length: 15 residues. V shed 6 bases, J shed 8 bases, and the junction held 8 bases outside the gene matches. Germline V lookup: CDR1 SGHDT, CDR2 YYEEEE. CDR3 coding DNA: TGTGCCAGCACCAATCTGGGGACAGGGGATTCACCCCTCCACTTT. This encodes CASTNLGTGDSPLHF.

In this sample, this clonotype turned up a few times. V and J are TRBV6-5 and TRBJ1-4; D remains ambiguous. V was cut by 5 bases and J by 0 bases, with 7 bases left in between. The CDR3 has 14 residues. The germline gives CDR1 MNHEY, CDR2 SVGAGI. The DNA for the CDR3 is TGTGCCAGCAGTCAGCAGCCAACTAATGAAAAACTGTTTTTT. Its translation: CASSQQPTNEKLFF.

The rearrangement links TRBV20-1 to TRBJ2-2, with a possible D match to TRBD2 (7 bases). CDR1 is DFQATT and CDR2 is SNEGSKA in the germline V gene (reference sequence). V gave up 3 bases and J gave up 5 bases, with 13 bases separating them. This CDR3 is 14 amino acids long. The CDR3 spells CSASEGGGTGELFF. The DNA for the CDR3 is TGCAGTGCTAGCGAGGGGGGGGGTACCGGGGAGCTGTTTTTT.

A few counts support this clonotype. The CDR3 loop reads CASSWGAGVSYNEQFF. DNA of the CDR3: TGTGCCAGCAGCTGGGGGGCGGGGGTTTCCTACAATGAGCAGTTCTTC. This chain links TRBV7-3 with TRBJ2-1; tentative D call: TRBD2 (7 bases). Germline V gene sequence: CDR1 SGHTA, CDR2 FQGTGA. V shed 4 bases and J shed 1 base, with 14 bases lying between them. This CDR3 has 16 amino acids.

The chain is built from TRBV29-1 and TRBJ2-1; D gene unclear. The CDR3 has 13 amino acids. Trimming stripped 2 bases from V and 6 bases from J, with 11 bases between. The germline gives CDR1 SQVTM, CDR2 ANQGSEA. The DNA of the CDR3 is TGCAGCGTTGAAAGGGCAGCAGTCAATGAGCAGTTCTTC. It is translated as CSVERAAVNEQFF.

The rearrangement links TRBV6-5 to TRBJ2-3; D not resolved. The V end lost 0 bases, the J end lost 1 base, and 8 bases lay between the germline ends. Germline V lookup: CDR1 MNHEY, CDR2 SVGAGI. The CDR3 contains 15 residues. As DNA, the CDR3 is TGTGCCAGCAGTTACTCAGGCAGTGGCACAGATACGCAGTATTTT. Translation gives CASSYSGSGTDTQYF.

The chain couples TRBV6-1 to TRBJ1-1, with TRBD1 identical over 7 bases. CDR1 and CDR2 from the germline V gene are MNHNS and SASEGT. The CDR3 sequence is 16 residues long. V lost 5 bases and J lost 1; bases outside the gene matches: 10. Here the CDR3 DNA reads TGTGCCAGCAGTACATCAGGGGGGAGTTCGAACACTGAAGCTTTCTTT. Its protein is CASSTSGGSSNTEAFF.

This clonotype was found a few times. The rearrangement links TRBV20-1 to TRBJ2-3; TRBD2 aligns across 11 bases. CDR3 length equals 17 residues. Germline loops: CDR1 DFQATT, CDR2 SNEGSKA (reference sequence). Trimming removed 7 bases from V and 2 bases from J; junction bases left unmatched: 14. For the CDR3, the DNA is TGCAGTGTTCCCGACAGAAGGACTAGCGGGTACACAGATACGCAGTATTTT. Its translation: CSVPDRRTSGYTDTQYF.

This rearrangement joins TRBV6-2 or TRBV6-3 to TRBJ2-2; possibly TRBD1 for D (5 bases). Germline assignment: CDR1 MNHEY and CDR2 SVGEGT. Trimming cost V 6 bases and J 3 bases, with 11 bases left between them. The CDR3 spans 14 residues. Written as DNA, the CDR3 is TGTGCCAGCAGACCCGACAGCTACACCGGGGAGCTGTTTTTT. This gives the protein CASRPDSYTGELFF.

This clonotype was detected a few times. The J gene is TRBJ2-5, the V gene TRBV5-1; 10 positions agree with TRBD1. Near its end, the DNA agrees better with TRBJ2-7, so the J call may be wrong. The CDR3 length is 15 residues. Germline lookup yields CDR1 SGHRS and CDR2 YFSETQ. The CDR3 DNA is TGCGCCAGCAGCTCGGATGGACAGGGGGTTTACGAGCAGTACTTC. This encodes CASSSDGQGVYEQYF.

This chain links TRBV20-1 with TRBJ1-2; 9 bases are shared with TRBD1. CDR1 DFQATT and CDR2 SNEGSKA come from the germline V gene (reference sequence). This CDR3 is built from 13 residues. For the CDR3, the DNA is TGCAAAAGCACAGGGGGCGCCCACTATGGCTACACCTTC. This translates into CKSTGGAHYGYTF.